Below, 18 T cell receptor beta chains from the same sample are listed, as sequenced in a study of vaccination and CD4 T cells after COVID-19. The treatment here: approximately 10-day PBMC culture with coronavirus spike peptide pools or control peptides (ViraFEST assay). The antigens for these receptors are not known. The assay that was used to sequence DNA from cultured CD4+ T cells was the Oncomine TCR Beta short-read assay. TCRdb itself ran the PCR reads through MiXCR, one entry per CDR3 protein. The sample contains some 5,300 distinct CDR3 sequences, 40% of which appear only once. Sequenced material: CD4+ T cells from blood, cultured in vitro. These receptors all stem from a human donor who had recovered from COVID-19.

The sample holds a few counts of this clonotype. This chain connects TRBV30 to TRBJ2-3; D gene uncertain. V lost 5 bases to trimming and J lost 1 base, with 7 bases between them. The length of the CDR3 is 12 residues. Germline values: CDR1 GTSNPN, CDR2 SVGIG (reference sequence). The CDR3 loop is CAWETGTDTQYF. The CDR3 coding sequence is TGTGCCTGGGAGACGGGCACAGATACGCAGTATTTT.

The J gene is TRBJ2-1, the V gene TRBV20-1; the match to TRBD2 covers 7 bases. This CDR3 is built from 14 residues. Germline CDR1 is DFQATT and CDR2 is SNEGSKA (reference sequence). With 6 bases clipped from V and 4 bases from J, the junction kept 9 bases outside the gene matches. The CDR3 DNA follows: TGCAGTGCCGCGAAGGTAGCGGGTTACAATGAGCAGTTCTTC. Protein sequence: CSAAKVAGYNEQFF.

In its sample, this clonotype is medium-sized. V and J are TRBV20-1 and TRBJ2-3; TRBD1 might be the D (5 bases). V shed 0 bases and J shed 4 bases, with 20 bases lying between them. The CDR3 is 17 amino acids. Germline V gene sequence: CDR1 DFQATT, CDR2 SNEGSKA (reference sequence). The CDR3 coding sequence is TGCAGTGCTAGAGACTTGCTACGACGGACAAACGCAGATACGCAGTATTTT. Amino acid sequence: CSARDLLRRTNADTQYF.

V and J are TRBV19 and TRBJ1-5, with unresolved D. The CDR3 has 14 amino acids. Deletions cut 1 base from V and 1 base from J, with 5 bases between. From germline, CDR1 is LNHDA and CDR2 SQIVND (reference sequence). The CDR3 loop is CASSIVPSNQPQHF. In DNA, the CDR3 is TGTGCCAGTAGTATAGTGCCCAGCAATCAGCCCCAGCATTTT.

This clonotype is hyperexpanded within its sample. The chain links TRBV7-9 to TRBJ1-1; weak D call: TRBD1 (5 bases). In germline, CDR1 is SEHNR, CDR2 FQNEAQ (reference sequence). Trimming took 2 bases from V and 0 from J, leaving 10 bases between them. The CDR3 is 15 amino acids. CDR3 sequence (DNA): TGTGCCAGCAGCTTATCAGGGTTAATGAACACTGAAGCTTTCTTT. It specifies CASSLSGLMNTEAFF.

This chain links TRBV7-9 with TRBJ1-6; D remains ambiguous. The germline CDR1 and CDR2 sequences are SEHNR and FQNEAQ (reference sequence). Trimming stripped 2 bases from V and 10 bases from J, with 12 bases between. CDR3 length equals 14 residues. DNA for the CDR3: TGTGCCAGCAGCTTACGGGGAGGGTACTCACCCCTCCACTTT. This codes for CASSLRGGYSPLHF. Full variable domain (missing parts from reference TRBV7-9 and TRBJ1-6): DTGVSQNPRHKITKRGQNVTFRCDPISEHNRLYWYRQTLGQGPEFLTYFQNEAQLEKSRLLSDRFSAERPKGSFSTLEIQRTEQGDSAMYLCASSLRGGYSPLHFGNGTRLTVT.

The chain uses TRBV6-2 or TRBV6-3 and TRBJ2-2; D not resolved. CDR1 is MNHEY, CDR2 SVGEGT, per germline. Trimming removed 6 bases at V and 4 bases at J, with 15 bases between. The CDR3 spans 15 residues. The CDR3, as DNA: TGTGCCAGCAGCCCTCACGTCGGTGGCACCGGGGAGCTGTTTTTT. Its translation is CASSPHVGGTGELFF.

Judged by abundance, this clonotype is medium-sized. V gene TRBV21-1 combines with J gene TRBJ2-1; TRBD1 is taken as the D call from the table, unchecked against the DNA. TRBV21-1 is designated a pseudogene. This CDR3 is 17 amino acids long. The CDR3 loop reads CASSKIIRVPPDNEQFF. CDR3 DNA sequence: TGTGCCAGCAGCAAAATAATAAGAGTACCCCCTGACAATGAGCAGTTCTTC.

This clonotype has only a few counts. The rearrangement links TRBV7-2 to TRBJ2-2, with D uncertain. Germline V gives CDR1 SGHTA, CDR2 FQGNSA. The CDR3 contains 15 residues. V was shortened by 2 bases and J by 5 bases, with 12 bases between the two germline ends. CDR3 sequence reads: CASSLNSIRTGELFF. In nucleotides, the CDR3 is TGTGCCAGCAGCTTAAACAGTATTCGGACCGGGGAGCTGTTTTTT.

The CDR3 loop is CASSLALGSSVPGNTIYF. DNA of the CDR3: TGTGCCAGCAGCTTAGCCTTGGGATCCTCCGTACCCGGAAACACCATATATTTT. V is TRBV11-3 and J is TRBJ1-3; D is ambiguous. This CDR3 spans 18 amino acids. V was shortened by 1 base and J by 4 bases, with 20 bases between the two germline ends. CDR1 SGHNT and CDR2 YENEEA come from the germline V gene.

This clonotype was seen more than once but under ten times. The rearrangement joins TRBV20-1 to TRBJ2-2; 11 nucleotides line up with TRBD2. The V segment lost 5 bases and the J segment 0 bases; nucleotides outside the gene matches: 17. The germline CDR1 and CDR2 sequences are DFQATT and SNEGSKA (reference sequence). The CDR3 sequence is 20 residues long. CDR3 protein: CSAPKYTSGSYDTNTGELFF. In nucleotides, the CDR3 is TGCAGTGCTCCGAAATACACTAGCGGGAGTTACGACACGAACACCGGGGAGCTGTTTTTT.

This clonotype was counted between two and nine times. The V and J genes are TRBV6-2 or TRBV6-3 and TRBJ1-2; D gene ambiguous. The CDR3 totals 12 residues. V gave up 0 bases and J gave up 9 bases, with 8 bases separating them. In germline, CDR1 is MNHEY, CDR2 SVGEGT. The CDR3 sequence is CASSYSGGSYTF. CDR3 sequence (DNA): TGTGCCAGCAGTTACTCGGGAGGGAGCTACACCTTC.

This clonotype was observed a few times. V usage is TRBV25-1 and J usage is TRBJ2-1, with 8 bases lining up with TRBD1. CDR3 size: 14 residues. Germline V gives CDR1 MGHDK, CDR2 SYGVNS. Trimming removed 3 bases from V and 5 bases from J; junction bases left unmatched: 3. CDR3 region: CASSEQGADNEQFF. CDR3 nucleotide sequence: TGTGCCAGCAGTGAGCAGGGGGCGGACAATGAGCAGTTCTTC.

The chain is built from TRBV19 and TRBJ2-1; 9 bases align to TRBD2. Looked up from germline, CDR1 is LNHDA and CDR2 is SQIVND (reference sequence). The CDR3 consists of 18 residues. V shed 1 base, J shed 1 base, and the junction held 8 bases outside the gene matches. CDR3 bases: TGTGCCAGTAGTATAGGACTAGCGGCTAAATCGTCCTACAATGAGCAGTTCTTC. Amino acids: CASSIGLAAKSSYNEQFF.

V is TRBV7-6 and J is TRBJ2-3; D not certain. Germline assignment: CDR1 SGHVS and CDR2 FNYEAQ. The CDR3 is 16 residues long. With 1 base removed from V and 2 bases from J, the gap between germline ends came to 13 bases. CDR3 DNA: TGTGCCAGCAGCTTAGTCGGTCAACAATACACAGATACGCAGTATTTT. Translating gives CASSLVGQQYTDTQYF.

The chain links TRBV20-1 to TRBJ2-7; possible D gene TRBD2, 6 bases. CDR3 length: 13 residues. The V end lost 3 bases, the J end lost 1 base, and 10 bases lay between the germline ends. Germline V CDR1 and CDR2: DFQATT, SNEGSKA (reference sequence). In DNA form, the CDR3 reads TGCAGTGCTAGTGTCGGGAGTTCCTACGAGCAGTACTTC. This sequence encodes CSASVGSSYEQYF.

The V gene is TRBV12-3 or TRBV12-4, the J gene TRBJ1-2, with 8 bases lining up with TRBD1. The CDR3 has 15 residues. V was clipped by 3 bases and J by 4 bases; unmatched bases: 7. The DNA for the CDR3 is TGTGCCAGCAGTTTTGGAGGACAGGGAGCCTATGGCTACACCTTC. Its protein is CASSFGGQGAYGYTF.

The chain recombines TRBV19 with TRBJ2-5; possibly TRBD1 or TRBD2 for D (6 bases each). CDR3 length: 14 residues. The germline V gene has CDR1 LNHDA and CDR2 SQIVND (reference sequence). Trimming pared 9 bases from V and 4 bases from J, leaving 18 bases between. The CDR3 here is CASRRRGQGETQYF. CDR3 nucleotides: TGTGCCAGCCGCCGCCGGGGGCAGGGAGAGACCCAGTACTTC.